This TCR beta chain was documented in a study of metastatic and nonmetastatic thyroid tumors. Looking at the study overall: Malignant thyroid and benign thyroid patients provided blood and tumor or nodule tissue whose repertoires were compared.

The CDR3 length is 12 residues. Per the germline V gene, CDR1 is MNHEY and CDR2 is SMNVEV (reference sequence). Patients were all untreated before their thyroid surgery. Authors' methods: The study took CDR3 differences across clinicopathological groups and made a distant-metastasis classifier for papillary thyroid cancer from them. TCRdb re-clonotyped the PCR reads via MiXCR. V and J calls and clone size were set by TCRdb, not the authors. The sample carries about 40,000 clones, around 16% recorded once. Whole-study results and caveats: Versus benign nodules, malignant thyroid tumors reportedly had significantly higher TCR beta diversity, in blood and tumor.

This clone was counted between two and nine times. Its antigen is not known. At one end, the junction sequence differs from germline, possibly due to a read error. This sequence joins TRBV27 and TRBJ1-2; no firm D call. The receptor was isolated from a female donor with papillary thyroid cancer or a benign thyroid nodule (not recorded which). Some clones in this sample may be carry-over from other donors' samples. The sequencing input was blood. The CDR3 loop reads CASSRVDYGYTF. The CDR3 bases are TGTGCCAGCAGCCGGGTAGACTATGGGTACACCTTC.